These 30 T cell receptor beta chains were sequenced from one sample in a study of blood T cell repertoires in COVID-19. The assay was immunoSEQ multiplex PCR, and TCRdb's table has in-frame clones only and misses some. Of around 150,000 clones in the sample, roughly 90% are singletons; the top ten hold roughly a sixth. Material: peripheral blood. The origin of the receptors is a man aged 60 to 69 with active or convalescent COVID-19.

The chain has TRBV10-3 and TRBJ2-5, with TRBD1 identical over 7 bases. V shed 6 bases, J shed 2 bases, and the junction held 3 bases outside the gene matches. CDR1 and CDR2 from the germline V gene are ENHRY and SYGVKD. This CDR3 is 13 amino acids long. CDR3: CAIRPTGQETQYF. CDR3 nucleotide sequence: TGTGCCATCAGACCGACAGGGCAAGAGACCCAGTACTTC.

This clone has a single count. V is TRBV11-2 and J is TRBJ1-2; the match to TRBD1 covers 9 bases. There are 15 residues in the CDR3. V shed 5 bases, J shed 3 bases, and the junction held 7 bases outside the gene matches. CDR1 and CDR2 (germline): SGHAT, FQNNGV. CDR3 DNA: TGTGCCAGCAGCCCTACAGGGGGCACGGACTATGGCTACACCTTC. Translation: CASSPTGGTDYGYTF.

The chain links TRBV18 to TRBJ2-5, with D unresolved. Germline CDR1 and CDR2: KGHSH and LQKENI. This CDR3 comprises 14 residues. Trimming cost V 2 bases and J 3 bases, with 10 bases left between them. CDR3 nucleotide sequence: TGTGCCAGCTCACCAGGGCGTCCAGAAGAGACCCAGTACTTC. Protein sequence: CASSPGRPEETQYF.

The chain uses TRBV5-8 and TRBJ1-1; 9 bases are shared with TRBD1. Trimming took 4 bases from V and 1 from J; bases not matched to a gene: 5. The CDR3 covers 15 residues. CDR1 is SGHTS and CDR2 is YDEGEE in the germline V gene. CDR3 amino acids: CASSPGTGTNTEAFF. DNA for the CDR3: TGTGCCAGCAGCCCCGGGACAGGGACGAACACTGAAGCTTTCTTT.

This chain joins TRBV7-2 and TRBJ1-5; D perhaps matches TRBD1 (6 bases). CDR1 and CDR2 (germline): SGHTA, FQGNSA. The CDR3 consists of 14 residues. The germline V and J ends were trimmed by 6 bases and 3 bases, with 12 bases remaining between them. The CDR3 nucleotides read TGTGCCAGCAGTCCGGGGGGCTCCAATCAGCCCCAGCATTTT. It encodes CASSPGGSNQPQHF. Drawing the rest from reference TRBV7-2 and TRBJ1-5, the complete variable domain is GAGVSQSPSNKVTEKGKDVELRCDPISGHTALYWYRQSLGQGLEFLIYFQGNSAPDKSGLPSDRFSAERTGGSVSTLTIQRTQQEDSAVYLCASSPGGSNQPQHFGDGTRLSIL.

This chain joins TRBV6-5 and TRBJ1-2; 9 bases are a match to TRBD1. V shed 8 bases, J shed 3 bases, and the junction held 7 bases outside the gene matches. Per germline, CDR1 MNHEY and CDR2 SVGAGI. The CDR3 spans 14 residues. CDR3 sequence reads: CASFKWDRDYGYTF. The CDR3 DNA reads TGTGCCAGCTTCAAGTGGGACAGGGACTATGGCTACACCTTC.

The chain employs TRBV7-9 and TRBJ1-1, with D tentatively TRBD1 (6 bases). Germline values: CDR1 SEHNR, CDR2 FQNEAQ (reference sequence). This CDR3 has 17 amino acids. The V and J ends lost 5 bases and 1 base respectively, with 20 bases between them. CDR3 sequence reads: CASSRGRDTPPNTEAFF. The CDR3 DNA reads TGTGCCAGCAGCCGTGGACGGGACACCCCCCCGAACACTGAAGCTTTCTTT.

This chain uses TRBV7-2 with TRBJ2-7, with TRBD1 matching over 10 bases. This CDR3 spans 14 amino acids. The trim removed 5 bases at V and 5 bases at J, leaving 6 bases unmatched. Germline CDR1 is SGHTA and CDR2 is FQGNSA. Here the CDR3 DNA reads TGTGCCAGCAGCCTACGGACAGGGGGTAACGAGCAGTACTTC. Translating gives CASSLRTGGNEQYF. The full variable domain, with the rest looked up from reference TRBV7-2 and TRBJ2-7, is GAGVSQSPSNKVTEKGKDVELRCDPISGHTALYWYRQSLGQGLEFLIYFQGNSAPDKSGLPSDRFSAERTGGSVSTLTIQRTQQEDSAVYLCASSLRTGGNEQYFGPGTRLTVT.

The chain employs TRBV30 and TRBJ2-1; tentatively, D is TRBD1 (5 bases). CDR3 length equals 12 residues. Deletions cut 2 bases from V and 5 bases from J, with 7 bases between. The germline CDR1 and CDR2 sequences are GTSNPN and SVGIG (reference sequence). Here the CDR3 reads CAWSSGNNEQFF. As DNA, the CDR3 is TGTGCCTGGAGTTCAGGGAACAATGAGCAGTTCTTC.

V and J are TRBV15 and TRBJ1-2, with no clear D. This CDR3 spans 15 amino acids. Germline CDR1 reads LNHNV; CDR2 reads YYDKDF (reference sequence). Trimming cost V 0 bases and J 4 bases, with 12 bases left between them. Here the CDR3 reads CATSREWGGGYGYTF. The CDR3 region has the DNA TGTGCCACCAGCAGAGAATGGGGAGGAGGCTATGGCTACACCTTC.

The chain uses TRBV18 and TRBJ1-5, with 9 bases identical to TRBD1. From germline, CDR1 is KGHSH and CDR2 LQKENI. The CDR3 runs 16 residues. Unmatched junction bases numbered 3, after V lost 3 bases and J lost 0 bases. Written as DNA, the CDR3 is TGTGCCAGCTCACCGACAGGGGGGGTTAGCAATCAGCCCCAGCATTTT. It is translated as CASSPTGGVSNQPQHF.

This chain's CDR3 is CASSRSRSTNEKLFF. The CDR3 nucleotides read TGCGCCAGCAGCAGATCTAGGTCAACTAATGAAAAACTGTTTTTT. The chain has TRBV5-1 and TRBJ1-4; D uncertain. Germline CDR1 SGHRS, CDR2 YFSETQ. Trimming cost V 4 bases and J 0 bases, with 10 bases left between them. CDR3 length: 15 residues.

This chain joins TRBV3-1 (or the pseudogene TRBV3-2) and TRBJ1-2; the match to TRBD1 covers 8 bases. The V segment lost 4 bases and the J segment 8 bases; nucleotides outside the gene matches: 6. CDR1 and CDR2 from the germline V gene are LGHDT and YNNKEL (reference sequence). The CDR3 extends over 13 amino acids. The CDR3 here is CASSPTGAWGYTF. CDR3 coding DNA: TGTGCCAGCAGCCCGACAGGGGCGTGGGGCTACACCTTC.

The chain employs TRBV11-2 and TRBJ1-1; the match to TRBD1 covers 7 bases. V was pared by 4 bases and J by 6 bases, with 14 bases of the junction left unmatched. The CDR3 is 16 residues long. Germline loops: CDR1 SGHAT, CDR2 FQNNGV. The CDR3 sequence is CASSWRDSALGAEAFF. CDR3 in DNA: TGTGCCAGCAGCTGGCGGGACAGCGCCCTCGGGGCTGAAGCTTTCTTT.

The chain uses TRBV11-2 and TRBJ2-1; TRBD2 aligns across 8 bases. Unmatched junction bases numbered 3, after V lost 5 bases and J lost 0 bases. The V gene's germline CDR1 is SGHAT and CDR2 FQNNGV. This CDR3 region has 15 residues. The CDR3 region is CASSESGSSYNEQFF. The CDR3 DNA follows: TGTGCCAGCAGCGAAAGCGGGAGCTCCTACAATGAGCAGTTCTTC.

This clone turned up a few times. V is TRBV2 and J is TRBJ1-1; 8 bases map to TRBD1. In germline, CDR1 is SNHLY, CDR2 FYNNEI. There are 18 residues in the CDR3. With 4 bases clipped from V and 1 base from J, the junction kept 14 bases outside the gene matches. The CDR3 DNA is TGTGCCAGCAGTGCAACTAGGACAGGGTCGTTTAGGAACACTGAAGCTTTCTTT. This sequence encodes CASSATRTGSFRNTEAFF.

The J gene is TRBJ2-3, the V gene TRBV6-1; 7 bases are a match to TRBD2. The junction had 2 bases not matched to a gene; V was cut back by 0 bases and J by 5 bases. CDR1 MNHNS and CDR2 SASEGT come from the germline V gene. CDR3 length equals 14 residues. Here the CDR3 reads CASSEAGGKDTQYF. The CDR3 DNA is TGTGCCAGCAGTGAAGCGGGGGGGAAAGATACGCAGTATTTT.

There are a few counts of this clone. This same CDR3 is encoded by further DNA sequences in the sample. The rearrangement joins TRBV29-1 to TRBJ1-5; 11 nucleotides align to TRBD1. The V gene's germline CDR1 is SQVTM and CDR2 ANQGSEA. CDR3 length equals 13 residues. J was trimmed by 7 bases and V by 4 bases; bases with no gene match: 3. This CDR3 is CSVVGQGGQPQHF. As DNA, the CDR3 is TGCAGCGTTGTGGGACAGGGGGGACAGCCCCAGCATTTT.

The chain recombines TRBV11-1 with TRBJ2-7; 7 bases are shared with TRBD2. The CDR3 is made up of 14 amino acids. The ends lost 2 bases at V and 2 bases at J; junction bases unmatched: 3. Germline-derived CDR1 and CDR2 are SGHAT and FQDESV (reference sequence). CDR3 sequence: CASSLTRGTYEQYF. In nucleotides, the CDR3 is TGTGCCAGCAGCTTAACGCGGGGGACCTACGAGCAGTACTTC.

The rearrangement uses TRBV7-9 and TRBJ1-1; weak D call: TRBD1 (5 bases). Germline V CDR1 and CDR2: SEHNR, FQNEAQ (reference sequence). This CDR3 contains 15 residues. V dropped 5 bases and J dropped 4 bases, with 17 bases sitting between them. CDR3 sequence reads: CASSPTGGVATEAFF. As DNA, the CDR3 is TGTGCCAGCAGCCCGACCGGGGGTGTGGCCACTGAAGCTTTCTTT.

This clone has more than one count but fewer than ten. The chain carries TRBV27 and TRBJ1-1; 8 bases map to TRBD1. Germline V lookup: CDR1 MNHEY, CDR2 SMNVEV (reference sequence). The CDR3 consists of 14 residues. The V gene end was trimmed by 2 bases and the J gene end by 4 bases; junction bases not matched to a gene: 3. The CDR3 nucleotides are TGTGCCAGCAGTTTAACAGGGGGTCGCACTGAAGCTTTCTTT. Protein sequence: CASSLTGGRTEAFF.

The chain recombines TRBV5-1 with TRBJ2-5; D not resolved. V lost 2 bases and J 5 bases, leaving 10 bases between the germline ends. The CDR3 has 13 amino acids. In germline, CDR1 is SGHRS, CDR2 YFSETQ. This CDR3 is CASSFMLEETQYF. Written as DNA, the CDR3 is TGCGCCAGCAGCTTCATGCTAGAGGAGACCCAGTACTTC.

The V call is TRBV5-1, the J call TRBJ2-3, with D perhaps matching TRBD2 (6 bases). V was pared by 5 bases and J by 1 base, with 17 bases between. CDR1 is SGHRS, CDR2 YFSETQ, per germline. This CDR3 has 16 amino acids. The CDR3: CASSFGTSTGTDTQYF. The CDR3 region has the DNA TGCGCCAGCAGTTTTGGTACTAGCACGGGCACAGATACGCAGTATTTT.

This clone has only a few counts. This chain joins TRBV19 and TRBJ2-5, with D unclear. Germline CDR1 LNHDA, CDR2 SQIVND (reference sequence). There are 13 residues in the CDR3. Trimming pared 6 bases from V and 3 bases from J, leaving 11 bases between. CDR3 in amino acids: CASSLTREETQYF. The CDR3 bases are TGTGCCAGTAGCCTTACACGGGAAGAGACCCAGTACTTC.

The J gene is TRBJ1-1, the V gene TRBV28; a possible D gene is TRBD1 (6 bases). The CDR3 runs to 13 residues. V lost 7 bases and J lost 2, with 11 bases in between. CDR1 MDHEN and CDR2 SYDVKM come from the germline V gene. CDR3 protein: CASITGLNTEAFF. The CDR3 DNA follows: TGTGCCAGCATCACAGGGCTAAACACTGAAGCTTTCTTT.

This chain connects TRBV5-1 to TRBJ2-4; TRBD2 might be the D (5 bases). Trimming stripped 7 bases from V and 0 bases from J, with 14 bases between. CDR3 size: 15 residues. The germline V gene encodes CDR1 SGHRS and CDR2 YFSETQ. CDR3 sequence: CASSEATVAKNIQYF. CDR3 DNA: TGCGCCAGCTCGGAGGCGACCGTAGCCAAAAACATTCAGTACTTC. The full variable domain, in which reference TRBV5-1 and TRBJ2-4 provide the parts outside the CDR3, is KAGVTQTPRYLIKTRGQQVTLSCSPISGHRSVSWYQQTPGQGLQFLFEYFSETQRNKGNFPGRFSGRQFSNSRSEMNVSTLELGDSALYLCASSEATVAKNIQYFGAGTRLSVL.

The chain joins TRBV18 to TRBJ1-2; D not resolved. Trimming removed 2 bases at V and 0 bases at J, with 10 bases between. Germline CDR1 KGHSH, CDR2 LQKENI. This CDR3 contains 15 residues. CDR3 protein: CASSPEAEANYGYTF. The CDR3 coding sequence is TGTGCCAGCTCACCAGAGGCAGAAGCTAACTATGGCTACACCTTC.

The chain recombines TRBV5-1 with TRBJ2-2; 10 bases align to TRBD2. Unmatched junction bases numbered 7, after V lost 2 bases and J lost 6 bases. Germline V CDR1 and CDR2: SGHRS, YFSETQ. CDR3 length equals 16 residues. The CDR3 sequence is CASSLVAGGDPGELFF. The CDR3 DNA sequence: TGCGCCAGCAGCTTAGTAGCGGGGGGTGATCCCGGGGAGCTGTTTTTT. Complete variable domain (other parts from reference TRBV5-1 and TRBJ2-2): KAGVTQTPRYLIKTRGQQVTLSCSPISGHRSVSWYQQTPGQGLQFLFEYFSETQRNKGNFPGRFSGRQFSNSRSEMNVSTLELGDSALYLCASSLVAGGDPGELFFGEGSRLTVL.

The V call is TRBV5-1, the J call TRBJ1-5, with 9 bases lining up with TRBD1. After removal of 4 bases from V and 2 bases from J, the junction contained 7 bases not matched to a gene. The CDR3 runs 16 residues. CDR1 SGHRS and CDR2 YFSETQ come from the germline V gene. DNA of the CDR3: TGCGCCAGCAGCCCGGGACAGGGATGGCGCAATCAGCCCCAGCATTTT. Protein product: CASSPGQGWRNQPQHF.

This chain connects TRBV27 to TRBJ1-1, with D possibly matching TRBD1 (6 bases). CDR1 and CDR2 from the germline V gene are MNHEY and SMNVEV (reference sequence). The length of the CDR3 is 15 residues. V was pared by 5 bases and J by 0 bases, with 13 bases between. The CDR3 sequence: CASSTRTALNTEAFF. DNA for the CDR3: TGTGCCAGCAGTACGCGGACAGCCCTGAACACTGAAGCTTTCTTT.